What follows are 10 T cell receptor beta chains derived from one specimen sequenced in a study of blood T cell repertoires in COVID-19. Sequencing was performed with immunoSEQ multiplex PCR; in TCRdb, only in-frame clones are kept and a portion is missing. This sample carries about 110,000 clones, over 60% of them seen once, and the ten largest clones take approximately 3.9%. Sample: peripheral blood. These receptors originate from a woman aged 80 or over with acute or convalescent COVID-19.

The genes are TRBV2 and TRBJ2-5; D unclear. The germline gives CDR1 SNHLY, CDR2 FYNNEI. V was shortened by 5 bases and J by 5 bases, with 9 bases between the two germline ends. This CDR3 has 12 residues. Here the CDR3 DNA reads TGTGCCAGCAGTCCAACGGTGGAGACCCAGTACTTC. Encoded protein: CASSPTVETQYF.

V is TRBV29-1 and J is TRBJ2-3, with D possibly matching TRBD2 (5 bases). V was pared by 7 bases and J by 2 bases, with 13 bases between. This CDR3 comprises 13 residues. Germline CDR1 SQVTM, CDR2 ANQGSEA. The CDR3 DNA is TGCAGCGCTAGCCGAGGAACCACAGATACGCAGTATTTT. Residues: CSASRGTTDTQYF.

The chain couples TRBV19 to TRBJ1-2; D might be TRBD1 (5 bases). Germline V lookup: CDR1 LNHDA, CDR2 SQIVND (reference sequence). The CDR3 loop spans 14 amino acids. Trimming cost V 1 base and J 6 bases, with 12 bases left between them. The CDR3 here is CASSIVRQSDGYTF. CDR3 bases: TGTGCCAGTAGTATAGTTCGACAGTCGGATGGCTACACCTTC. The full variable domain, with the rest looked up from reference TRBV19 and TRBJ1-2, is DGGITQSPKYLFRKEGQNVTLSCEQNLNHDAMYWYRQDPGQGLRLIYYSQIVNDFQKGDIAEGYSVSREKKESFPLTVTSAQKNPTAFYLCASSIVRQSDGYTFGSGTRLTVV.

The genes are TRBV7-9 and TRBJ2-2; 9 bases fit TRBD1. CDR3 length: 14 amino acids. Germline V gene data show CDR1 as SEHNR and CDR2 as FQNEAQ (reference sequence). V lost 4 bases to trimming and J lost 3 bases; unmatched junction nucleotides: 0. CDR3 in amino acids: CASSWTGDTGELFF. The CDR3 DNA reads TGTGCCAGCAGCTGGACAGGGGACACCGGGGAGCTGTTTTTT.

This chain joins TRBV4-2 and TRBJ1-2, with a weak D call TRBD1 (5 bases). Between the trimmed V and J ends, which lost 3 bases and 0 bases, there was a span of 17 bases. CDR1 LGHNA and CDR2 YNFKEQ come from the germline V gene. This CDR3 has 17 residues. The CDR3 bases are TGTGCCAGCAGCCACCAATCAGGACATCTGACTAACTATGGCTACACCTTC. Amino acids: CASSHQSGHLTNYGYTF.

The V and J genes are TRBV28 and TRBJ1-4, with D perhaps TRBD1 (6 bases). The germline CDR1 and CDR2 sequences are MDHEN and SYDVKM. V was cut by 8 bases and J by 8 bases, with 18 bases left in between. The CDR3 is 14 amino acids. CDR3 DNA: TGTGCCAGCTCCCCGGGGGGGGGCTGGGAAAAACTGTTTTTT. Residues: CASSPGGGWEKLFF. The full variable domain, rest sourced from reference TRBV28 and TRBJ1-4, is DVKVTQSSRYLVKRTGEKVFLECVQDMDHENMFWYRQDPGLGLRLIYFSYDVKMKEKGDIPEGYSVSREKKERFSLILESASTNQTSMYLCASSPGGGWEKLFFGSGTQLSVL.

In this sample, this clone turned up once. The chain has TRBV6-5 and TRBJ2-1; 7 positions match TRBD1. After removal of 0 bases from V and 8 bases from J, the junction contained 10 bases not matched to a gene. Germline assignment: CDR1 MNHEY and CDR2 SVGAGI. The CDR3 covers 16 residues. Here the CDR3 reads CASSYSKSGQVYEQFF. The CDR3 DNA reads as TGTGCCAGCAGTTACTCGAAGTCCGGACAGGTGTATGAGCAGTTCTTC.

This chain joins TRBV28 and TRBJ2-3; a weak D match, TRBD2 (6 bases). Germline V CDR1 and CDR2: MDHEN, SYDVKM. This CDR3 contains 15 residues. V was clipped by 3 bases and J by 2 bases, with 12 bases between them. The chain's CDR3 is CASSFSGLVTDTQYF. The CDR3 region has the DNA TGTGCCAGCAGTTTCAGCGGGCTAGTCACAGATACGCAGTATTTT.

The genes are TRBV2 and TRBJ1-2; D gene unclear. The V end lost 5 bases, the J end lost 4 bases, and 14 bases lay between the germline ends. This CDR3 is 14 amino acids long. CDR1 SNHLY and CDR2 FYNNEI come from the germline V gene. CDR3 sequence: CASSSEDGGYGYTF. The CDR3 region has the DNA TGTGCCAGCAGTTCCGAAGACGGAGGCTATGGCTACACCTTC.

The CDR3 DNA reads as TGTGCCAGCAGACAGGAGGGGGCGCGTGGCTACACCTTC. Translated, it gives CASRQEGARGYTF. The J gene is TRBJ1-2, the V gene TRBV6-5; TRBD1 matches 7 bases. Germline-derived CDR1 and CDR2 are MNHEY and SVGAGI. V lost 6 bases and J lost 7; bases outside the gene matches: 8. There are 13 residues in the CDR3.